Given below is one TCR beta chain in context. As handled by the study authors: The assay estimated nucleated cells by amplifying reference gene primers. Data came from immunoSEQ multiplex PCR; TCRdb stores just in-frame clones and leaves some out. V and J calls and clone size follow that table, whereas D and trimming were derived from the DNA. The table shows some 150,000 clones, with about nine tenths occurring only once. The CDR3 runs to 14 residues. Germline V gene data show CDR1 as MNHEY and CDR2 as SVGAGI. V was cut by 6 bases and J by 0 bases, with 10 bases left in between. The data were taken from a study of blood T cell repertoires in COVID-19. At the level of the study: From the United States, Italy and Spain came samples of acute and convalescent COVID-19. Sample material is recorded as cDNA or gDNA derived from T cells, B-cell-depleted T cells, or PBMCs.

Sequencing was carried out using peripheral blood. The rearrangement uses TRBV6-5 and TRBJ2-3; tentative D call: TRBD2 (5 bases). The source of this sequence is a woman aged 55-69 years with active or convalescent COVID-19. This chain's CDR3 is CASRGSTSTDTQYF. CDR3 coding DNA: TGTGCCAGCAGGGGGAGCACTAGCACAGATACGCAGTATTTT.